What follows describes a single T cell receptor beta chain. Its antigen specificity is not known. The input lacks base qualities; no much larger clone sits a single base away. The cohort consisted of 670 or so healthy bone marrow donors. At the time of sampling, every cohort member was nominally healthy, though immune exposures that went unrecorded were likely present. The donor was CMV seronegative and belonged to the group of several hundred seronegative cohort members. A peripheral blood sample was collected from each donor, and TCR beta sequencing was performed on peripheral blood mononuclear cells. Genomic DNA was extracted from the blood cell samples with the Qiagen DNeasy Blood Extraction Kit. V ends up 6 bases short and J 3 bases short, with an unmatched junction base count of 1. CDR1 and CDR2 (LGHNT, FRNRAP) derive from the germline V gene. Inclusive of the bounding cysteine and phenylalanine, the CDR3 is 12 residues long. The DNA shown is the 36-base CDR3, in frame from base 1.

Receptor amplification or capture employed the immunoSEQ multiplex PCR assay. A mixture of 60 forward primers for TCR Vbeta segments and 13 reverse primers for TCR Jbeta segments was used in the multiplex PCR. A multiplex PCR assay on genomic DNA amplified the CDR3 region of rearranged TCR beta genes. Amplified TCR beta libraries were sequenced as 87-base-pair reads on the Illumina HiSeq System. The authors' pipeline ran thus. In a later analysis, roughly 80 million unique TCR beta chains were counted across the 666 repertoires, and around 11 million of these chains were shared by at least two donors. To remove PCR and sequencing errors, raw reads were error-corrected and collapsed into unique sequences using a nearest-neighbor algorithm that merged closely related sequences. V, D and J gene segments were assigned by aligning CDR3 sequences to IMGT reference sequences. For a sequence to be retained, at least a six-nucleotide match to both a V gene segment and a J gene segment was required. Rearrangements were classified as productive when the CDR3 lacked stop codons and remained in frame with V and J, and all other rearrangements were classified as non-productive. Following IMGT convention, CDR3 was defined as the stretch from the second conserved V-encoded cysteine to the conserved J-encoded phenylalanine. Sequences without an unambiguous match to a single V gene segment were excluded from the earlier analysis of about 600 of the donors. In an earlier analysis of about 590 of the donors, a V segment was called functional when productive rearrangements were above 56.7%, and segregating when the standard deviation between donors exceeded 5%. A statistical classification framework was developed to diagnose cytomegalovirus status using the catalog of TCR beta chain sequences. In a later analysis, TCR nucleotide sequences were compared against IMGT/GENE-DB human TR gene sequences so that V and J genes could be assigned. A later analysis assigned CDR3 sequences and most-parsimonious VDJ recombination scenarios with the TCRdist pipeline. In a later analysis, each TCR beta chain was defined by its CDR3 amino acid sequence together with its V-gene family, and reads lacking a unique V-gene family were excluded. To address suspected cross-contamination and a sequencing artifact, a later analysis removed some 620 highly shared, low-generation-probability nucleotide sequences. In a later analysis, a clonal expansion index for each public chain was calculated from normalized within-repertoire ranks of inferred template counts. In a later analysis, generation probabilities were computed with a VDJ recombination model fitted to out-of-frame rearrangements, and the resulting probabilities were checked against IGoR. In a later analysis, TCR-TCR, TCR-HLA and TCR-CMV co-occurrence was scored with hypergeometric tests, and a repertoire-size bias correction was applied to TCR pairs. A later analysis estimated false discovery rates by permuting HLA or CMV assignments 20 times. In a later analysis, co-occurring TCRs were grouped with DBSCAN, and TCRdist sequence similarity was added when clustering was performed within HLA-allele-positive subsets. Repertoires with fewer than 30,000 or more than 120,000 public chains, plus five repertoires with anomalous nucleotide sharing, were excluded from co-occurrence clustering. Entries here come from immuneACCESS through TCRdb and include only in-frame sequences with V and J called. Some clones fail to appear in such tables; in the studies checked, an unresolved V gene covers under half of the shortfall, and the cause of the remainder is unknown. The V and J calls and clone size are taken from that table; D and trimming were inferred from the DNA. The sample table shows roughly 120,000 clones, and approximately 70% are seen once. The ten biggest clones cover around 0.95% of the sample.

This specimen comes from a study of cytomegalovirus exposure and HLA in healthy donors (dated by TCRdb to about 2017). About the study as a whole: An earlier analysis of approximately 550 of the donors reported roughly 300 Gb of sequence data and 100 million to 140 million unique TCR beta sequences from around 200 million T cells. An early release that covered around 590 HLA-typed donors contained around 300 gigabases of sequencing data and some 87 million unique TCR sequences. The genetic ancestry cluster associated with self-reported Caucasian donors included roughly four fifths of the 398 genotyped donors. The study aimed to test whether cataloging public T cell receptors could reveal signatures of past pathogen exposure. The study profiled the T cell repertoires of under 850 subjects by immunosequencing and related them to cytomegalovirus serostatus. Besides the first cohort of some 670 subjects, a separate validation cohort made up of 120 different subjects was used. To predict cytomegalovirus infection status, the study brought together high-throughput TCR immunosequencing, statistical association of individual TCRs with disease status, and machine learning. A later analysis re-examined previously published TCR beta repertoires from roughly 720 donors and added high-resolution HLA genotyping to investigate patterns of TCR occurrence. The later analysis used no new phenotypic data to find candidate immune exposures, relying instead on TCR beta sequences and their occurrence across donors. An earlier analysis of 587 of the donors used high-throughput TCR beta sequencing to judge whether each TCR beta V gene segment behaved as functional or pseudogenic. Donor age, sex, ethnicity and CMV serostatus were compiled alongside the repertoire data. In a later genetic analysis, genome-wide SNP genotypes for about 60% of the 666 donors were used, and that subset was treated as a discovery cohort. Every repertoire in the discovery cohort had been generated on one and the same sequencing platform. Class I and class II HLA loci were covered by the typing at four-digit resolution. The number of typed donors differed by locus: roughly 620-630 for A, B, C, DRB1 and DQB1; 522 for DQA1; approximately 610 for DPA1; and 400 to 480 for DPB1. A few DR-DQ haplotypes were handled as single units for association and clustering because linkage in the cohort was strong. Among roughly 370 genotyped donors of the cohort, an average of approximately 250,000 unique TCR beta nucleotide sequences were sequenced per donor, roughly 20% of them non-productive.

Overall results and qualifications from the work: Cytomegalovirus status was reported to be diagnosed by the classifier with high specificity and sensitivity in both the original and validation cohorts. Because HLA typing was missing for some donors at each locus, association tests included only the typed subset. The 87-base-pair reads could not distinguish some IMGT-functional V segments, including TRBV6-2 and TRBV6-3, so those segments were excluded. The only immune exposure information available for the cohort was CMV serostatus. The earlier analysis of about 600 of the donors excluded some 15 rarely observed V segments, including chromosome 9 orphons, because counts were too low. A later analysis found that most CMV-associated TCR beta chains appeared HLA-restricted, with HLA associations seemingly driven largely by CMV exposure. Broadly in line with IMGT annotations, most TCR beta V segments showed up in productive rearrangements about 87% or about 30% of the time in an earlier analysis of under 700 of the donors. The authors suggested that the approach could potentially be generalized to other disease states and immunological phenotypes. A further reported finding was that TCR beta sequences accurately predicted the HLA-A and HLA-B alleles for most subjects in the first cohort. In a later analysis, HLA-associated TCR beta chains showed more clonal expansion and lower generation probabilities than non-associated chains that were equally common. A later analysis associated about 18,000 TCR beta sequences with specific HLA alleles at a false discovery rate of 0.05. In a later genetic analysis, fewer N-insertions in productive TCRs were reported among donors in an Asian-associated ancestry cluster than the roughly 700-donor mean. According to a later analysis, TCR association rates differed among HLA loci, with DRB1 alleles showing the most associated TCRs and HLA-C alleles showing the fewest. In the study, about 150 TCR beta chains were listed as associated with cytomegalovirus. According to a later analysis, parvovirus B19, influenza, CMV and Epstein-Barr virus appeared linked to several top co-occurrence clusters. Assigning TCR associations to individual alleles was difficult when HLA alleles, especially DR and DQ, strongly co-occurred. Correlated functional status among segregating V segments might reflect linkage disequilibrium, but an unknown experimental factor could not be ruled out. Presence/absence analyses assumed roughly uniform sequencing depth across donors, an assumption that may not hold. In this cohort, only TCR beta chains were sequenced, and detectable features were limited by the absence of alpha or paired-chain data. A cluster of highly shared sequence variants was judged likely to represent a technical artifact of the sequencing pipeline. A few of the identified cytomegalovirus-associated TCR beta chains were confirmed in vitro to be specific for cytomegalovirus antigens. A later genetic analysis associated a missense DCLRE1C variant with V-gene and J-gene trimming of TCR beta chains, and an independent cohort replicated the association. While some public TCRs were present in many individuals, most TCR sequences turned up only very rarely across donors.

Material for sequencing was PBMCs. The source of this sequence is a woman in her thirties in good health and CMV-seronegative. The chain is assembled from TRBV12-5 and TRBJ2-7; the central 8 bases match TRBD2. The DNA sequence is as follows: TGTGCTAGTGGACTAGCGGACTACGAGCAGTACTTC. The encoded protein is CASGLADYEQYF.